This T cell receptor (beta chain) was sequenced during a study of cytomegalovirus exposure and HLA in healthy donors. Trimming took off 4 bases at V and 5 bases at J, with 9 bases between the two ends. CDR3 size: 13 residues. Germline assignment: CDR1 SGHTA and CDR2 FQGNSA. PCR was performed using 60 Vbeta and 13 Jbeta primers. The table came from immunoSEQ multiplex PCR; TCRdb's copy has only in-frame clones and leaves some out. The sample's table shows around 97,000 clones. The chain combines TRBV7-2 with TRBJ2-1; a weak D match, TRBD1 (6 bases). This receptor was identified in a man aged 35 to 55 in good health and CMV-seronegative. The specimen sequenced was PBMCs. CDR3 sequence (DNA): TGTGCCAGCAGCTCAGACAGGCACAATGAGCAGTTCTTC. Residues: CASSSDRHNEQFF.